The 28 T cell receptor beta chains below were found in one sample sequenced in a study of blood T cell repertoires in COVID-19. Assay: immunoSEQ multiplex PCR; the TCRdb copy retains only in-frame clones and omits some. The table shows 150,000 or so clones, with more than 75% occurring only once. Sample: PBMCs or T cells enriched from blood (not recorded which). The receptor set was obtained from a human donor with acute COVID-19. The donor label of this sample is uncertain.

The chain joins TRBV2 to TRBJ1-1; 8 positions match TRBD1. V trimming: 8 bases; J trimming: 3 bases; junction bases outside the gene matches: 8. The CDR3 length is 14 residues. CDR1 and CDR2 (germline): SNHLY, FYNNEI. The DNA of the CDR3 is TGTGCCAGCTGCCTAGGACAGGGATACACTGAAGCTTTCTTT. This translates into CASCLGQGYTEAFF.

This chain connects TRBV4-1 to TRBJ2-7; tentative D call: TRBD2 (6 bases). CDR1 is MGHRA, CDR2 YSYEKL, per germline. The CDR3 spans 15 residues. Trimming pared 4 bases from V and 4 bases from J, leaving 17 bases between. The CDR3 here is CASSLHEEGGYEQYF. The DNA for the CDR3 is TGCGCCAGCAGCCTTCATGAGGAGGGTGGGTACGAGCAGTACTTC.

V gene TRBV7-8 combines with J gene TRBJ2-2; no firm D call. CDR3 length: 14 amino acids. With 3 bases removed from V and 7 bases from J, the gap between germline ends came to 12 bases. Germline V gene lookup returns CDR1 SGHVS and CDR2 FQNEAQ. The CDR3 protein is CASSFPSSIGELFF. The CDR3 DNA is TGTGCCAGCAGCTTCCCCTCTAGTATCGGGGAGCTGTTTTTT.

This chain connects TRBV11-1 to TRBJ2-1, with 8 bases fitting TRBD1. This CDR3 has 15 amino acids. Germline V gene sequence: CDR1 SGHAT, CDR2 FQDESV (reference sequence). The ends lost 1 base at V and 7 bases at J; junction bases unmatched: 6. DNA of the CDR3: TGTGCCAGCAGCTTAGGGACAGGGAACGGTAATGAGCAGTTCTTC. Protein sequence: CASSLGTGNGNEQFF.

In its sample, this clone was seen once. V is TRBV4-1 and J is TRBJ2-7; D perhaps matches TRBD1 (6 bases). The germline V gene has CDR1 MGHRA and CDR2 YSYEKL. The CDR3 is made up of 18 amino acids. V dropped 0 bases and J dropped 0 bases, with 18 bases sitting between them. The CDR3 sequence: CASSQEQFRTAYSYEQYF. For the CDR3, the DNA is TGCGCCAGCAGCCAAGAGCAATTTCGGACAGCTTACTCCTACGAGCAGTACTTC.

This sequence joins TRBV2 and TRBJ1-4; 9 nucleotides match TRBD1. This CDR3 contains 16 residues. Germline V gene lookup returns CDR1 SNHLY and CDR2 FYNNEI. V lost 6 bases and J lost 4; bases outside the gene matches: 9. CDR3 DNA sequence: TGTGCCAGCAGGTCCGGGACAGGGTACGGTAATGAAAAACTGTTTTTT. This gives the protein CASRSGTGYGNEKLFF.

This chain joins TRBV29-1 and TRBJ2-7; 9 nucleotides match TRBD1. J was trimmed by 2 bases and V by 5 bases; bases with no gene match: 7. Germline CDR1 reads SQVTM; CDR2 reads ANQGSEA. CDR3 length: 14 amino acids. For the CDR3, the DNA is TGCAGCGTTTATGACAGGGGGGGGCCCTACGAGCAGTACTTC. Protein: CSVYDRGGPYEQYF.

The chain employs TRBV9 and TRBJ1-1, with D tentatively TRBD1 (6 bases). There are 15 residues in the CDR3. V gave up 2 bases and J gave up 6 bases, with 17 bases separating them. Per the germline V gene, CDR1 is SGDLS and CDR2 is YYNGEE. CDR3 amino acids: CASSVSWGGLAEAFF. CDR3 DNA: TGTGCCAGCAGCGTGTCCTGGGGGGGGCTGGCTGAAGCTTTCTTT.

This chain uses TRBV7-9 with TRBJ1-3; possibly TRBD1 for D (6 bases). The CDR3 has 14 amino acids. The germline gives CDR1 SEHNR, CDR2 FQNEAQ (reference sequence). V gave up 1 base and J gave up 5 bases, with 9 bases separating them. DNA of the CDR3: TGTGCCAGCAGCTTAGGAGGGGGTCGAAACACCATATATTTT. It specifies CASSLGGGRNTIYF.

This clone was recorded only once. The J gene is TRBJ2-7, the V gene TRBV7-2; no clear D gene. This CDR3 is 13 amino acids long. Germline V gives CDR1 SGHTA, CDR2 FQGNSA. Trimming cost V 0 bases and J 3 bases, with 6 bases left between them. The CDR3 protein is CASSLAPFYEQYF. The CDR3 nucleotides are TGTGCCAGCAGCTTAGCCCCTTTCTACGAGCAGTACTTC.

The chain joins TRBV12-3 or TRBV12-4 to TRBJ2-1; 9 nucleotides align to TRBD1. The CDR3 sequence is 13 residues long. The V and J ends lost 8 bases and 5 bases, in that order; junction bases with no gene match: 4. The CDR3 nucleotides read TGTGCCAGCCAGGGACAGGGCAACAATGAGCAGTTCTTC. Amino acid sequence: CASQGQGNNEQFF.

This clone was counted once. The gene calls are TRBV6-5 and TRBJ1-2; TRBD1 aligns across 7 bases. The CDR3 is made up of 13 amino acids. V lost 6 bases to trimming and J lost 7 bases; unmatched junction nucleotides: 8. Germline values: CDR1 MNHEY, CDR2 SVGAGI. CDR3 coding DNA: TGTGCCAGCAGAGAGACAGGGCTCAGTGGCTACACCTTC. Protein: CASRETGLSGYTF.

This clone showed up just a few times. V is TRBV18 and J is TRBJ2-5; weak D call: TRBD1 (6 bases). This CDR3 spans 14 amino acids. Trimming took 1 base from V and 5 from J, leaving 11 bases between them. Germline values: CDR1 KGHSH, CDR2 LQKENI. CDR3 sequence reads: CASSPRGLSETQYF. CDR3 nucleotide sequence: TGTGCCAGCTCACCACGGGGGCTATCGGAGACCCAGTACTTC.

This rearrangement joins TRBV3-1 (or the pseudogene TRBV3-2) to TRBJ2-7; the D gene is possibly TRBD1 (5 bases). In germline, CDR1 is LGHDT, CDR2 YNNKEL (reference sequence). V was clipped by 3 bases and J by 3 bases, with 21 bases between them. The CDR3 is 17 amino acids. As DNA, the CDR3 is TGTGCCAGCAGCCAGGCCGCCGGACACTCCACGTACTACGAGCAGTACTTC. Translating it yields CASSQAAGHSTYYEQYF.

The CDR3 is CSVGGSGSTDTQYF. The DNA of the CDR3 is TGCAGCGTTGGAGGTAGCGGGTCCACAGATACGCAGTATTTT. The J gene is TRBJ2-3, the V gene TRBV29-1; 7 nucleotides match TRBD2. CDR3 length: 14 residues. With 4 bases clipped from V and 2 bases from J, the junction kept 6 bases outside the gene matches. Germline CDR1 SQVTM, CDR2 ANQGSEA.

The rearrangement joins TRBV25-1 to TRBJ1-2, with D hard to call. V lost 2 bases and J lost 7, with 8 bases in between. The germline V gene has CDR1 MGHDK and CDR2 SYGVNS. The CDR3 totals 12 residues. The CDR3, as DNA: TGTGCCAGCAGTGAAATGGTGGCTGGCTACACCTTC. Translated: CASSEMVAGYTF.

J is TRBJ2-7 and V is TRBV11-2, with TRBD1 matching 9 bases. CDR1 is SGHAT, CDR2 FQNNGV, per germline. The CDR3 extends over 15 amino acids. V shed 5 bases, J shed 6 bases, and the junction held 11 bases outside the gene matches. The CDR3 protein is CASSPRTGVSVEQYF. Written as DNA, the CDR3 is TGTGCCAGCAGCCCACGGACAGGGGTCTCAGTCGAGCAGTACTTC.

This clone has a single count. The V and J genes are TRBV3-1 (or the pseudogene TRBV3-2) and TRBJ2-5; 7 nucleotides line up with TRBD1. The CDR3 loop spans 14 amino acids. Per the germline V gene, CDR1 is LGHDT and CDR2 is YNNKEL (reference sequence). Trimming took 4 bases from V and 4 from J; bases not matched to a gene: 6. The CDR3 sequence is CASSPRGGRETQYF. Written as DNA, the CDR3 is TGTGCCAGCAGCCCCCGAGGGGGCCGAGAGACCCAGTACTTC.

Only a few counts were recorded for this clone. The chain couples TRBV2 to TRBJ2-6, with a tentative D call TRBD1 (6 bases). From germline, CDR1 is SNHLY and CDR2 FYNNEI. V was clipped by 8 bases and J by 0 bases, with 17 bases between them. This CDR3 region has 17 residues. The CDR3 sequence is CASGGRGFYSGANVLTF. For the CDR3, the DNA is TGTGCCAGCGGGGGTAGGGGGTTCTACTCTGGGGCCAACGTCCTGACTTTC.

The table lists this clone with a few counts. The rearrangement uses TRBV10-1 and TRBJ2-2; 12 bases are a match to TRBD1. V lost 6 bases and J lost 5; bases outside the gene matches: 1. Germline CDR1 WNHNN, CDR2 SYGVQD (reference sequence). This CDR3 spans 14 amino acids. CDR3 protein: CASRGQGATGELFF. The CDR3 coding sequence is TGCGCCAGCAGGGGACAGGGGGCTACCGGGGAGCTGTTTTTT.

Points on this clone: Other nucleotide sequences in the sample specify the same CDR3. CDR3 DNA: TGTGCCAGTAGTATAGATCTTTCTGAAGCTTTCTTT. It translates to CASSIDLSEAFF. The chain uses TRBV19 and TRBJ1-1; D gene ambiguous. Germline V lookup: CDR1 LNHDA, CDR2 SQIVND (reference sequence). Trimming left V 0 bases short and J 6 bases short, with 5 bases between. The CDR3 totals 12 residues.

The chain recombines TRBV6-5 with TRBJ2-7, with 9 bases lining up with TRBD1. The germline CDR1 and CDR2 sequences are MNHEY and SVGAGI. The CDR3 length is 13 residues. Trimming cost V 6 bases and J 4 bases; bases outside gene matches: 4. For the CDR3, the DNA is TGTGCCAGCAGCCCCGGGACAGGGTACGAGCAGTACTTC. Its translation: CASSPGTGYEQYF.

The DNA for the CDR3 is TGTGCCAGCTCACCGGGGCTGCGATATGGCTACACCTTC. Translation: CASSPGLRYGYTF. The rearrangement links TRBV18 to TRBJ1-2; TRBD1 is a possible D gene (5 bases). Trimming shortened V by 3 bases and J by 5 bases, and 10 bases separated the two germline ends. Germline CDR1 KGHSH, CDR2 LQKENI. The CDR3 has 13 amino acids. Full variable domain (rest looked up from reference TRBV18 and TRBJ1-2): NAGVMQNPRHLVRRRGQEARLRCSPMKGHSHVYWYRQLPEEGLKFMVYLQKENIIDESGMPKERFSAEFPKEGPSILRIQQVVRGDSAAYFCASSPGLRYGYTFGSGTRLTVV.

This chain connects TRBV6-6 to TRBJ1-2, with 8 nucleotides matching TRBD1. Germline V gene lookup returns CDR1 MNHNY and CDR2 SVGAGI (reference sequence). The CDR3 is 13 residues long. V trimming: 11 bases; J trimming: 8 bases; junction bases outside the gene matches: 13. In DNA, the CDR3 is TGTGCCGCCGTGTGGACAGGGCGCTCGGGCTACACCTTC. It yields the protein CAAVWTGRSGYTF.

The rearrangement joins TRBV5-1 to TRBJ2-7, with 12 positions matching TRBD1. The CDR3 consists of 14 residues. CDR1 SGHRS and CDR2 YFSETQ come from the germline V gene. Trimming at V came to 2 bases and at J to 10 bases, leaving 7 bases not matched to a gene. The CDR3, as DNA: TGCGCCAGCAGCTTCCGGGGACAGGGGGCGGTCCAGTACTTC. It specifies CASSFRGQGAVQYF.

The V gene is TRBV4-1, the J gene TRBJ2-7, with a weak D call TRBD1 (6 bases). This CDR3 is 16 amino acids long. Per germline, CDR1 MGHRA and CDR2 YSYEKL. With 1 base removed from V and 5 bases from J, the gap between germline ends came to 18 bases. The CDR3: CASSQVKAGATNEQYF. CDR3 DNA: TGCGCCAGCAGCCAAGTTAAGGCAGGGGCTACAAACGAGCAGTACTTC.

V gene TRBV5-1 combines with J gene TRBJ2-1; 7 bases agree with TRBD2. Trimming removed 1 base from V and 7 bases from J; junction bases left unmatched: 11. CDR3 size: 16 residues. Germline-derived CDR1 and CDR2 are SGHRS and YFSETQ. The CDR3 is CASSLHAGVSWNEQFF. In nucleotides, the CDR3 is TGCGCCAGCAGCTTGCACGCGGGGGTCTCGTGGAATGAGCAGTTCTTC.

The rearrangement uses TRBV27 and TRBJ1-5; D gene uncertain. This CDR3 contains 19 residues. Trimming cost V 2 bases and J 0 bases, with 20 bases left between them. Germline loops: CDR1 MNHEY, CDR2 SMNVEV (reference sequence). The chain's CDR3 is CASSLVGPGSLYSNQPQHF. The CDR3 DNA sequence: TGTGCCAGCAGTTTAGTGGGTCCCGGGTCCCTTTATAGCAATCAGCCCCAGCATTTT.